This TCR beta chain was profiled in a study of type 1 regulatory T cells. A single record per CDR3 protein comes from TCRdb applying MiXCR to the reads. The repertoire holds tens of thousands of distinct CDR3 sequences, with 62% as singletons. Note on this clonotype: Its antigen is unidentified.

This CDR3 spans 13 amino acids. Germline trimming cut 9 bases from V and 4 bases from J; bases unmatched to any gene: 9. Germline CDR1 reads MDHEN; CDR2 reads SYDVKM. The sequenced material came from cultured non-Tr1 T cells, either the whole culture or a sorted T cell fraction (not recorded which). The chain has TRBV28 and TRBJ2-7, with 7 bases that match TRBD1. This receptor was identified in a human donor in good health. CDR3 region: CASLNRDRYEQYF. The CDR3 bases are TGTGCCAGTTTAAACCGGGACAGATACGAGCAGTACTTC.